These T cell receptor beta chains were read from a single sample in a study of blood T cell repertoires in COVID-19. The protocol was immunoSEQ multiplex PCR, while the TCRdb copy is restricted to in-frame clones and leaves out a portion. The sample holds approximately 150,000 clones, roughly four fifths seen once. What was sequenced was peripheral blood. The receptors here all came from a man between 60 and 75 years old with active or convalescent COVID-19. Both conserved end residues are part of each CDR3. Fields, in order: CDR3 length, V gene, clone size, J gene, CDR3 protein. Part of the rows lack a size; the others show once, few, many or a class for expanded clones.

13	TRBV19	NA	TRBJ1-5	CASSGLGEQPQHF
18	TRBV4-1	once	TRBJ2-7	CASSQVLIRASGSYEQYF
15	TRBV6-5	NA	TRBJ1-5	CASSHETGGNQPQHF
15	TRBV28	NA	TRBJ2-3	CASSSGQDRTDTQYF
14	TRBV6-5	NA	TRBJ1-1	CASSSITSRTEAFF
14	TRBV2	few	TRBJ1-3	CASSGGDYGNTIYF
14	TRBV7-2	few	TRBJ1-5	CASSLMTGGQPQHF
13	TRBV29-1	NA	TRBJ1-2	CSVVAQGDSGYTF
14	TRBV5-1	NA	TRBJ1-2	CASSPTSPLDGYTF
16	TRBV5-1	NA	TRBJ1-2	CASSEAQANSNYGYTF
16	TRBV6-2/TRBV6-3	NA	TRBJ2-1	CASSPSGRNSYNEQFF
15	TRBV19	NA	TRBJ2-7	CASRETGDISYEQYF
15	TRBV6-5	NA	TRBJ1-4	CASRRQDATNEKLFF
15	TRBV2	NA	TRBJ1-5	CASRTGQTSNQPQHF
15	TRBV3-1/TRBV3-2	NA	TRBJ2-5	CASSPRGMLQETQYF
14	TRBV2	NA	TRBJ2-3	CASSMGQNTDTQYF
13	TRBV12-3/TRBV12-4	NA	TRBJ2-2	CASSTGGTGELFF
16	TRBV5-5	NA	TRBJ2-7	CASSLGSGRFAYEQYF
13	TRBV4-2	NA	TRBJ1-5	CASSQDLRQPQHF
18	TRBV18	few	TRBJ2-2	CASSPSQSTGGGTGELFF
15	TRBV28	NA	TRBJ1-5	CASSSPQGAMRAQHF
13	TRBV14	NA	TRBJ1-2	CASSPTQNYGYTF
13	TRBV5-4	NA	TRBJ1-2	CASSLAGAAGYTF
16	TRBV6-1	NA	TRBJ1-2	CASSQVSTGVGYGYTF
15	TRBV5-1	NA	TRBJ2-3	CASSPSERPEDTQYF
13	TRBV7-2	NA	TRBJ2-3	CASSHRVTDTQYF
15	TRBV4-1	NA	TRBJ1-1	CASSQTGGPVLEAFF
13	TRBV5-4	NA	TRBJ1-2	CASSLNRVYGYTF
11	TRBV28	NA	TRBJ2-7	CASRGDRGQYF
15	TRBV28	NA	TRBJ1-2	CASSLLRDSNYGYTF
15	TRBV11-3	few	TRBJ1-1	CASSLLGARATEAFF
15	TRBV28	NA	TRBJ1-2	CASSSPSEPNYGYTF